This T cell receptor beta chain comes out of a study of beta chain features in type 1 diabetes. General observations from the study: TCRB CDR3s from Type 1 diabetes patients were moderately but significantly shorter in all four CD4+ subsets.

Germline V gene lookup returns CDR1 SQVTM and CDR2 ANQGSEA. CDR3 length: 14 amino acids. Trimming took off 2 bases at V and 1 base at J, with 10 bases between the two ends. Details on this clone: Antigen specificity is unknown.

Expressed TCRB transcripts were sequenced because the entire RNA isolate underwent reverse transcription. The data were produced by immunoSEQ multiplex PCR, yet TCRdb's version contains in-frame clones alone and is incomplete. The sample has approximately 730,000 clones, roughly 13% seen once; the top ten hold approximately 0.022%. Sequenced sample: naive CD4+ T cells from blood. The clonotype originates from a man aged 18 to 35 with type 1 diabetes. V and J are TRBV29-1 and TRBJ2-3; no reliable D call. The CDR3 is CSVERASGTDTQYF. CDR3 bases: TGCAGCGTTGAAAGGGCTTCGGGCACAGATACGCAGTATTTT.